This T cell receptor beta chain was documented in a study of OX40 agonist ivuxolimab in advanced cancers. In regard to this clone: Antigen: not known.

General observations from the study: There was clonal expansion of CD4+ and CD8+ blood T cells by week 6 at 0.1 to 3.0 mg/kg.

The germline V gene encodes CDR1 MNHEY and CDR2 SVGAGI. The V end lost 8 bases, the J end lost 3 bases, and 10 bases lay between the germline ends. This CDR3 spans 13 amino acids. Sequenced by immunoSEQ multiplex PCR; TCRdb stores in-frame clones only, minus some. The data hold roughly 120,000 clones, with approximately 92% observed a single time. Sequencing was performed on CD4+ or CD8+ T cells sorted from blood, taken in a trial of the OX40 agonist ivuxolimab. The gene calls are TRBV6-5 and TRBJ2-2, with D perhaps TRBD2 (5 bases). The receptor comes from an adult with an advanced solid tumor such as melanoma, head and neck, liver or kidney cancer. CDR3 amino acids: CASSRTHTGELFF. CDR3 nucleotide sequence: TGTGCCAGCTCACGGACTCACACCGGGGAGCTGTTTTTT.